A single sample is the source of the 32 T cell receptor beta chains below, sequenced in a study of blood T cell repertoires in COVID-19. The repertoire was sequenced with immunoSEQ multiplex PCR; TCRdb's copy has only in-frame clones and lacks some. The sample records about 380,000 clones, about four fifths being singletons. Sequencing was carried out using peripheral blood. These receptors were taken from a human donor with acute or convalescent COVID-19. The donor label of this sample is uncertain.

V is TRBV2 and J is TRBJ1-6; D might be TRBD1 (6 bases). There are 14 residues in the CDR3. Germline V gene lookup returns CDR1 SNHLY and CDR2 FYNNEI. V was cut by 4 bases and J by 5 bases, with 9 bases left in between. The CDR3 protein is CASSGTVNNSPLHF. Written as DNA, the CDR3 is TGTGCCAGCAGTGGGACAGTCAATAATTCACCCCTCCACTTT.

The V gene is TRBV18, the J gene TRBJ2-6; D gene uncertain. This CDR3 comprises 15 residues. Per the germline V gene, CDR1 is KGHSH and CDR2 is LQKENI. V lost 5 bases and J 0 bases, leaving 8 bases between the germline ends. The chain's CDR3 is CASSEQNSGANVLTF. CDR3 nucleotides: TGTGCCAGCTCAGAACAAAACTCTGGGGCCAACGTCCTGACTTTC. The full variable domain, its missing parts supplied by reference TRBV18 and TRBJ2-6, is NAGVMQNPRHLVRRRGQEARLRCSPMKGHSHVYWYRQLPEEGLKFMVYLQKENIIDESGMPKERFSAEFPKEGPSILRIQQVVRGDSAAYFCASSEQNSGANVLTFGAGSRLTVL.

The chain carries TRBV6-2 or TRBV6-3 and TRBJ1-5; 9 bases align to TRBD1. Losses at the gene ends were 5 bases for V and 3 bases for J; bases not matched to a gene: 8. Germline lookup yields CDR1 MNHEY and CDR2 SVGEGT. The CDR3 has 16 amino acids. The CDR3 nucleotides are TGTGCCAGCAGTCTAGACAGGGGGGGCCCCAATCAGCCCCAGCATTTT. Residues: CASSLDRGGPNQPQHF.

This chain joins TRBV6-6 and TRBJ2-3; possibly TRBD2 for D (5 bases). CDR1 is MNHNY, CDR2 SVGAGI, per germline (reference sequence). V lost 7 bases to trimming and J lost 4 bases, with 12 bases between them. The CDR3 consists of 13 residues. The CDR3 here is CASKRAGPDTQYF. The CDR3 nucleotides are TGTGCCAGCAAGAGGGCAGGACCAGATACGCAGTATTTT.

This chain uses TRBV6-5 with TRBJ1-6, with TRBD1 matching over 8 bases. CDR1 and CDR2 (germline): MNHEY, SVGAGI. CDR3 length: 15 amino acids. The J segment lost 9 bases and the V segment lost 9 bases, leaving 13 bases of the junction unmatched. The CDR3 is CASSFGTGVGSPLHF. The CDR3 region has the DNA TGTGCCAGTTCCTTCGGGACAGGAGTAGGTTCACCCCTCCACTTT.

The chain recombines TRBV6-5 with TRBJ1-2, with D unclear. CDR1 MNHEY and CDR2 SVGAGI come from the germline V gene. The CDR3 has 12 residues. V lost 10 bases, J lost 3 bases, and 12 bases lay in between. Here the CDR3 DNA reads TGTGCCACCCACTCCGATTACTATGGCTACACCTTC. Residues: CATHSDYYGYTF.

CDR3 DNA: TGTGCCAGCAGTCGGGGGGGCGCAGGCTATGGCTACACCTTC. This sequence encodes CASSRGGAGYGYTF. J is TRBJ1-2 and V is TRBV28; possibly TRBD1 for D (6 bases). This CDR3 is built from 14 residues. V lost 5 bases, J lost 4 bases, and 14 bases lay in between. Germline CDR1 reads MDHEN; CDR2 reads SYDVKM.

This chain joins TRBV11-2 and TRBJ2-2; 7 bases map to TRBD1. Unmatched junction bases numbered 6, after V lost 3 bases and J lost 2 bases. The germline gives CDR1 SGHAT, CDR2 FQNNGV. The CDR3 sequence is 16 residues long. For the CDR3, the DNA is TGTGCCAGCAGCTTTATGGGACAGCTTAACACCGGGGAGCTGTTTTTT. Translated, it gives CASSFMGQLNTGELFF.

This clone was picked up a small number of times. The chain employs TRBV7-8 and TRBJ1-3; D may be TRBD1 (6 bases). Between the trimmed V and J ends, which lost 6 bases and 1 base, there was a span of 10 bases. The CDR3 sequence is 14 residues long. The germline gives CDR1 SGHVS, CDR2 FQNEAQ. CDR3 sequence: CASRATGSGNTIYF. For the CDR3, the DNA is TGTGCCAGCAGAGCTACAGGGTCTGGAAACACCATATATTTT. Full variable domain (outside the CDR3, taken from reference TRBV7-8 and TRBJ1-3): GAGVSQSPRYKVAKRGQDVALRCDPISGHVSLFWYQQALGQGPEFLTYFQNEAQLDKSGLPSDRFFAERPEGSVSTLKIQRTQQEDSAVYLCASRATGSGNTIYFGEGSWLTVV.

This clone was counted ten times or more. V is TRBV5-5 and J is TRBJ1-5; D is perhaps TRBD1 (6 bases). Deletions cut 4 bases from V and 3 bases from J, with 14 bases between. Germline loops: CDR1 SGHKS, CDR2 YYEKEE (reference sequence). The CDR3 loop spans 15 amino acids. The CDR3 region has the DNA TGTGCCAGCAGCCCCCAGGGGCTTGTCAATCAGCCCCAGCATTTT. The encoded protein is CASSPQGLVNQPQHF.

The V gene is TRBV5-4, the J gene TRBJ1-2; a possible D gene is TRBD1 (5 bases). Germline V gene lookup returns CDR1 SGHNT and CDR2 YYREEE (reference sequence). The CDR3 loop spans 15 amino acids. Trimming took 1 base from V and 6 from J, leaving 16 bases between them. The CDR3 region is CASSLRNQGVHGYTF. As DNA, the CDR3 is TGTGCCAGCAGCTTGCGGAACCAGGGTGTTCATGGCTACACCTTC. The whole variable domain, filled in from reference TRBV5-4 and TRBJ1-2, reads ETGVTQSPTHLIKTRGQQVTLRCSSQSGHNTVSWYQQALGQGPQFIFQYYREEENGRGNFPPRFSGLQFPNYSSELNVNALELDDSALYLCASSLRNQGVHGYTFGSGTRLTVV.

V usage is TRBV4-2 and J usage is TRBJ2-1, with TRBD2 matching 9 bases. The junction had 4 bases not matched to a gene; V was cut back by 2 bases and J by 5 bases. CDR1 is LGHNA and CDR2 is YNFKEQ in the germline V gene. The CDR3 loop spans 15 amino acids. The CDR3 region has the DNA TGTGCCAGCAGCCAACTAGCGGGGTTTGACAATGAGCAGTTCTTC. Its protein is CASSQLAGFDNEQFF.

V usage is TRBV2 and J usage is TRBJ1-5; D remains unclear. The germline gives CDR1 SNHLY, CDR2 FYNNEI. This CDR3 is 13 amino acids long. Trimming pared 5 bases from V and 2 bases from J, leaving 7 bases between. CDR3 sequence: CASSSEGNQPQHF. The CDR3 region has the DNA TGTGCCAGCAGTTCCGAGGGCAATCAGCCCCAGCATTTT.

The V and J genes are TRBV3-1 (or the pseudogene TRBV3-2) and TRBJ1-2; D is unresolved. Trimming pared 1 base from V and 2 bases from J, leaving 11 bases between. The germline V gene has CDR1 LGHDT and CDR2 YNNKEL (reference sequence). The CDR3 is 15 amino acids. CDR3 residues: CASSQAPQTNYGYTF. CDR3 DNA sequence: TGTGCCAGCAGCCAAGCTCCACAGACGAACTATGGCTACACCTTC.

V usage is TRBV9 and J usage is TRBJ1-1; D unresolved. Germline CDR1 SGDLS, CDR2 YYNGEE. There are 16 residues in the CDR3. V lost 0 bases and J lost 3, with 15 bases in between. Written as DNA, the CDR3 is TGTGCCAGCAGCGTAGGGGCCACCCGAACGGACACTGAAGCTTTCTTT. This encodes CASSVGATRTDTEAFF.

This chain uses TRBV7-9 with TRBJ2-1; no reliable D call. CDR1 and CDR2 from the germline V gene are SEHNR and FQNEAQ (reference sequence). This CDR3 comprises 16 residues. V was pared by 4 bases and J by 2 bases, with 15 bases between. CDR3 residues: CASSSPGRGTYNEQFF. The CDR3 DNA is TGTGCCAGCAGCTCCCCGGGTCGAGGAACCTACAATGAGCAGTTCTTC. Filled out from reference TRBV7-9 and TRBJ2-1, the complete variable domain reads DTGVSQNPRHKITKRGQNVTFRCDPISEHNRLYWYRQTLGQGPEFLTYFQNEAQLEKSRLLSDRFSAERPKGSFSTLEIQRTEQGDSAMYLCASSSPGRGTYNEQFFGPGTRLTVL.

The chain couples TRBV30 to TRBJ1-4; TRBD1 might be the D (6 bases). V was pared by 4 bases and J by 3 bases, with 15 bases between. Germline V gene sequence: CDR1 GTSNPN, CDR2 SVGIG (reference sequence). The CDR3 runs 15 residues. In DNA, the CDR3 is TGTGCCTGGAACCTAAACAGGGCTGCTAATGAAAAACTGTTTTTT. As protein: CAWNLNRAANEKLFF.

The V and J genes are TRBV7-2 and TRBJ1-2; perhaps TRBD1 as D (6 bases). CDR3 length: 16 amino acids. Trimming took off 4 bases at V and 0 bases at J, with 15 bases between the two ends. From germline, CDR1 is SGHTA and CDR2 FQGNSA. This CDR3 reads CASSSSGTLANYGYTF. CDR3 nucleotide sequence: TGTGCCAGCAGCTCATCCGGGACATTGGCTAACTATGGCTACACCTTC.

The chain employs TRBV15 and TRBJ2-1, with no clear D. Trimming removed 3 bases from V and 5 bases from J, with 5 bases in between. CDR1 and CDR2 (germline): LNHNV, YYDKDF (reference sequence). The CDR3 has 12 amino acids. CDR3 region: CATSRANNEQFF. CDR3 in DNA: TGTGCCACCAGCAGGGCCAACAATGAGCAGTTCTTC.

This clone has a single count. This specimen includes other DNA sequences encoding the same CDR3. The J gene is TRBJ1-5, the V gene TRBV29-1, with D hard to call. V lost 6 bases, J lost 2 bases, and 8 bases lay in between. The CDR3 is made up of 12 amino acids. Germline lookup yields CDR1 SQVTM and CDR2 ANQGSEA. Here the CDR3 reads CSVAEGNQPQHF. The CDR3 DNA is TGCAGCGTCGCAGAAGGCAATCAGCCCCAGCATTTT. The variable domain in full, completed from reference TRBV29-1 and TRBJ1-5, reads SAVISQKPSRDICQRGTSLTIQCQVDSQVTMMFWYRQQPGQSLTLIATANQGSEATYESGFVIDKFPISRPNLTFSTLTVSNMSPEDSSIYLCSVAEGNQPQHFGDGTRLSIL.

This clone was seen only a few times. The genes are TRBV24-1 and TRBJ2-1, with D possibly TRBD2 on 6 matching bases. The germline CDR1 and CDR2 sequences are KGHDR and SFDVKD. This CDR3 comprises 11 residues. Trimming stripped 12 bases from V and 4 bases from J, with 9 bases between. The CDR3 DNA sequence: TGTGCCTCCGGGGGTTACAATGAGCAGTTCTTC. This translates into CASGGYNEQFF.

This rearrangement joins TRBV7-9 to TRBJ1-1; D perhaps matches TRBD1 (5 bases). Germline V gives CDR1 SEHNR, CDR2 FQNEAQ (reference sequence). V was cut by 8 bases and J by 3 bases, with 16 bases left in between. The CDR3 contains 14 residues. CDR3 nucleotide sequence: TGTGCCAGCGGTATGCAGGGTTTCGACACTGAAGCTTTCTTT. Its translation is CASGMQGFDTEAFF.

There are a few counts of this clone. The V gene is TRBV2, the J gene TRBJ1-6; 7 positions agree with TRBD1. V dropped 7 bases and J dropped 6; count of bases not matched to a gene: 9. From germline, CDR1 is SNHLY and CDR2 FYNNEI. CDR3 size: 15 residues. CDR3 sequence: CASNTPQGGNSPLHF. In DNA form, the CDR3 reads TGTGCCAGCAACACCCCTCAGGGGGGTAATTCACCCCTCCACTTT.

The rearrangement joins TRBV30 to TRBJ1-1; 7 positions agree with TRBD1. The ends lost 0 bases at V and 0 bases at J; junction bases unmatched: 16. The CDR3 contains 19 residues. Per the germline V gene, CDR1 is GTSNPN and CDR2 is SVGIG (reference sequence). Written as DNA, the CDR3 is TGTGCCTGGAGTGTTTTACCCTACATACAGGGGACGATGAACACTGAAGCTTTCTTT. Translating gives CAWSVLPYIQGTMNTEAFF.

The V call is TRBV28, the J call TRBJ1-6, with 8 bases lining up with TRBD1. The CDR3 runs to 14 residues. J gave up 8 bases and V 6 bases, and 6 bases lay outside the gene matches. Germline lookup yields CDR1 MDHEN and CDR2 SYDVKM. CDR3 residues: CASSPGGRDSPLHF. DNA for the CDR3: TGTGCCAGCAGCCCAGGGGGCAGGGATTCACCCCTCCACTTT.

The CDR3 sequence: CASSLYGARNTEAFF. CDR3 nucleotide sequence: TGTGCCAGCAGCTTATATGGGGCGCGGAACACTGAAGCTTTCTTT. The chain joins TRBV7-2 to TRBJ1-1, with D possibly matching TRBD1 (5 bases). Per the germline V gene, CDR1 is SGHTA and CDR2 is FQGNSA. V lost 2 bases, J lost 1 base, and 11 bases lay in between. The CDR3 extends over 15 amino acids.

The chain combines TRBV4-1 with TRBJ1-2; the D is unclear. This CDR3 contains 15 residues. With 4 bases removed from V and 0 bases from J, the gap between germline ends came to 12 bases. Germline V gene lookup returns CDR1 MGHRA and CDR2 YSYEKL. The CDR3 sequence is CASSPREKANYGYTF. For the CDR3, the DNA is TGCGCCAGCAGCCCGAGAGAGAAAGCTAACTATGGCTACACCTTC.

This chain connects TRBV5-1 to TRBJ2-5; TRBD1 matches at 10 bases. Germline loops: CDR1 SGHRS, CDR2 YFSETQ. The CDR3 is made up of 14 amino acids. Unmatched junction bases numbered 4, after V lost 4 bases and J lost 4 bases. The CDR3 protein is CASSEGQGSETQYF. For the CDR3, the DNA is TGCGCCAGCAGCGAGGGACAGGGGTCAGAGACCCAGTACTTC.

V usage is TRBV18 and J usage is TRBJ1-5; D is uncertain. The germline CDR1 and CDR2 sequences are KGHSH and LQKENI. The length of the CDR3 is 14 residues. The V end was cut by 3 bases, the J end by 5 bases, with 11 bases between. This CDR3 reads CASSPSQSDQPQHF. In DNA, the CDR3 is TGTGCCAGCTCACCGTCGCAGAGCGATCAGCCCCAGCATTTT.

This clone was observed once. V gene TRBV6-2 or TRBV6-3 combines with J gene TRBJ1-1; 7 nucleotides align to TRBD1. In germline, CDR1 is MNHEY, CDR2 SVGEGT. V shed 0 bases, J shed 8 bases, and the junction held 6 bases outside the gene matches. The CDR3 extends over 14 amino acids. The CDR3 nucleotides read TGTGCCAGCAGTTACTCCGGCAGGACAGGAGAAGCTTTCTTT. Translated: CASSYSGRTGEAFF.

The rearrangement joins TRBV6-2 or TRBV6-3 to TRBJ1-2; 7 nucleotides line up with TRBD1. Trimming took 4 bases from V and 4 from J; bases not matched to a gene: 6. CDR3 length: 14 residues. Germline CDR1 is MNHEY and CDR2 is SVGEGT. The CDR3 loop reads CASSSQTGLYGYTF. CDR3 bases: TGTGCCAGCAGTTCCCAGACAGGGCTCTATGGCTACACCTTC.

Notes on this clone: One junction end does not reproduce the germline sequence, and a read error may be involved. The chain uses TRBV30 and TRBJ1-1; 7 positions match TRBD1. The germline V gene has CDR1 GTSNPN and CDR2 SVGIG (reference sequence). The CDR3 is 12 residues long. CDR3 sequence: CAWDRVKTEAFF. CDR3 coding DNA: TGTGCCTGGGACAGGGTGAAGACTGAAGCTTTCTTT.